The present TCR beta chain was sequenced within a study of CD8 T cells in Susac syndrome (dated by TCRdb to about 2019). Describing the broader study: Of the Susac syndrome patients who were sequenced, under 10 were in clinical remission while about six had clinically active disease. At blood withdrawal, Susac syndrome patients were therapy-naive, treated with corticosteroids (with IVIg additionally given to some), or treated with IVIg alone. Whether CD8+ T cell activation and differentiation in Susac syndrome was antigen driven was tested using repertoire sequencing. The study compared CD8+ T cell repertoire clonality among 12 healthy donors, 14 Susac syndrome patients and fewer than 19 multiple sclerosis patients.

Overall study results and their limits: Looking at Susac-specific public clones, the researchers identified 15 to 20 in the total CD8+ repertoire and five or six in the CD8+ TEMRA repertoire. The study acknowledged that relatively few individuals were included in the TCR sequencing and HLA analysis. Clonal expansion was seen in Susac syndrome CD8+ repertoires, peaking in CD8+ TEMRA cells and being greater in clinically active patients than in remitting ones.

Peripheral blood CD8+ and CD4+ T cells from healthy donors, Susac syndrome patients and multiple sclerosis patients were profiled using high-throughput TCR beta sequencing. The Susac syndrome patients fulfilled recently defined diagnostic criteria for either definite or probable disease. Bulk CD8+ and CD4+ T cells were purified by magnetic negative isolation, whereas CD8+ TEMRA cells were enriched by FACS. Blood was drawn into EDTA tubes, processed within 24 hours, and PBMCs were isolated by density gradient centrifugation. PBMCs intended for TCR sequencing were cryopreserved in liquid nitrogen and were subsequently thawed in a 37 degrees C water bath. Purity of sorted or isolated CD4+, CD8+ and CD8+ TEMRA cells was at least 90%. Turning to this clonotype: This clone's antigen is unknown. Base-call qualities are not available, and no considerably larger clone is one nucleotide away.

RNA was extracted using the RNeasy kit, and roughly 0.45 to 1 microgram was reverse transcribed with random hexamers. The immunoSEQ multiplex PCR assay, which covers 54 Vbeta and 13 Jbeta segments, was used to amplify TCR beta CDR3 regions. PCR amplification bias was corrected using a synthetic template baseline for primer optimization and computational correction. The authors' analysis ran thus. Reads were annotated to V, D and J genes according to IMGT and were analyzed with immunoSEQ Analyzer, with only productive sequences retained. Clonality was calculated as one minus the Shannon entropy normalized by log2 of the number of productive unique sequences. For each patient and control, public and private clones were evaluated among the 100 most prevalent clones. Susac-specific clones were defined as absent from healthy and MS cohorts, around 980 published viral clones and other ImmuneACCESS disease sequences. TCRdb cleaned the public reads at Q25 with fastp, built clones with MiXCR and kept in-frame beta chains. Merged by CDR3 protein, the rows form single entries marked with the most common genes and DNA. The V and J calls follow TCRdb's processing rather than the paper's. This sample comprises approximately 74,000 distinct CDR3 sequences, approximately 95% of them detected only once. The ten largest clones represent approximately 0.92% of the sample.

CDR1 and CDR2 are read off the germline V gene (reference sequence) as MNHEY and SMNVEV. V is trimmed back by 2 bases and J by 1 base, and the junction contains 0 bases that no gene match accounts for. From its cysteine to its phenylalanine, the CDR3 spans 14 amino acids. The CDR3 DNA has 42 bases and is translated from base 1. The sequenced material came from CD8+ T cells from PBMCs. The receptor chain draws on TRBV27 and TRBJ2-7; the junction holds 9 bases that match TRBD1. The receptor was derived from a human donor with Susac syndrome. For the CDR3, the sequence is CASSLGTGSYEQYF. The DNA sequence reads TGTGCCAGCAGTTTAGGGACAGGGTCCTACGAGCAGTACTTC.